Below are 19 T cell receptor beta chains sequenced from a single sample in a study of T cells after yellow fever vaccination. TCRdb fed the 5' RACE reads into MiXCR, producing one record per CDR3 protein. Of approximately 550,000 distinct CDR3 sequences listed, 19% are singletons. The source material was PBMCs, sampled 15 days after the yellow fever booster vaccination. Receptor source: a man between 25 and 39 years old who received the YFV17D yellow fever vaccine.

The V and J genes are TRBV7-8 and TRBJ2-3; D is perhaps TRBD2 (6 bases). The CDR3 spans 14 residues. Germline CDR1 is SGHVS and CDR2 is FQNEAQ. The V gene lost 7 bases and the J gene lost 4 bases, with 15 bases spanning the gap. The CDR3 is CASIERGVADTQYF. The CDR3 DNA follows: TGTGCCAGCATCGAGCGCGGGGTTGCAGATACGCAGTATTTT.

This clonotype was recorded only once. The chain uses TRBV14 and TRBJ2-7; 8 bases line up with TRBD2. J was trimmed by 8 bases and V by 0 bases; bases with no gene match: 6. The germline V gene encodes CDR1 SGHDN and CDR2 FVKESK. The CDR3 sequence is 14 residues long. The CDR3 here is CASSQEVTSAQQYF. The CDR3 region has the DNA TGTGCCAGCAGCCAAGAGGTGACTAGCGCCCAGCAGTACTTC.

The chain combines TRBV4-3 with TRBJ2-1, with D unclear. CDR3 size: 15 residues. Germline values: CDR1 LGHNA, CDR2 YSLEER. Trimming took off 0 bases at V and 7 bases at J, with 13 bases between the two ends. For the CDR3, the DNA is TGCGCCAGCAGCCAAGATTACCCCCATCTGAATGAGCAGTTCTTC. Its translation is CASSQDYPHLNEQFF.

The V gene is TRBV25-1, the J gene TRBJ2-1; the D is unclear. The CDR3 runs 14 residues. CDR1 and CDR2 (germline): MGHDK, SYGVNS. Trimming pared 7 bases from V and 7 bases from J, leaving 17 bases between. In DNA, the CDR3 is TGTGCCAGCACAGAGGCACGTCTGGGTAATGAGCAGTTCTTC. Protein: CASTEARLGNEQFF.

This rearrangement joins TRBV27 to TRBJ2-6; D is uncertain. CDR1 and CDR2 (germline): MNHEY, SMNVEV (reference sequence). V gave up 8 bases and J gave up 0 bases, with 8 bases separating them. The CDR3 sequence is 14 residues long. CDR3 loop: CASLENSGANVLTF. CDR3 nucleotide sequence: TGTGCCAGCTTGGAGAACTCTGGGGCCAACGTCCTGACTTTC.

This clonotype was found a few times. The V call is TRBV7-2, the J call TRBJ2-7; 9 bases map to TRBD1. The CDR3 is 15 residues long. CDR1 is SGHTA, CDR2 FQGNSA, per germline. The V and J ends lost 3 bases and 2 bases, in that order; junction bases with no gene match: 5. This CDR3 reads CASSFDRGEPYEQYF. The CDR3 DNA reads TGTGCCAGCAGCTTTGACAGGGGGGAACCCTACGAGCAGTACTTC.

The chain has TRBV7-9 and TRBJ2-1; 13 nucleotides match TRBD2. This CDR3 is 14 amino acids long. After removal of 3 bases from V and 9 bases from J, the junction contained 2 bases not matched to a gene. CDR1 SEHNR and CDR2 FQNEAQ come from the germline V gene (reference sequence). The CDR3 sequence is CASSFGTSGIEQFF. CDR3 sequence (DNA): TGTGCCAGCAGCTTCGGGACTAGCGGGATTGAGCAGTTCTTC.

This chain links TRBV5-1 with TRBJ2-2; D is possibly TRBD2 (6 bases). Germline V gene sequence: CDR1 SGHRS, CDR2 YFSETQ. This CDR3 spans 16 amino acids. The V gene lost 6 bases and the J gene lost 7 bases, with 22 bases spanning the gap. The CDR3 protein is CASIQGGGTWNGELFF. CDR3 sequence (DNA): TGCGCCAGCATTCAGGGAGGTGGAACGTGGAACGGGGAGCTGTTTTTT.

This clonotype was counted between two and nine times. CDR3 loop: CASSSSVGNNSPLHF. The CDR3 bases are TGTGCCAGCAGTTCCAGCGTCGGGAATAATTCACCCCTCCACTTT. The chain couples TRBV12-3 or TRBV12-4 to TRBJ1-6; D uncertain. The CDR3 runs 15 residues. V was cut by 4 bases and J by 5 bases, with 12 bases left in between.

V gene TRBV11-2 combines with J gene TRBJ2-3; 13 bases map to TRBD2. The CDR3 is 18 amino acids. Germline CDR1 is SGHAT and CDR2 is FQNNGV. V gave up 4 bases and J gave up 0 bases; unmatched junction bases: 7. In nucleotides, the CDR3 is TGTGCCAGCAGCTCAGGACTAGCGGGAGCCTCTAGCACAGATACGCAGTATTTT. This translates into CASSSGLAGASSTDTQYF. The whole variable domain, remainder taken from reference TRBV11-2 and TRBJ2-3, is EAGVAQSPRYKIIEKRQSVAFWCNPISGHATLYWYQQILGQGPKLLIQFQNNGVVDDSQLPKDRFSAERLKGVDSTLKIQPAKLEDSAVYLCASSSGLAGASSTDTQYFGPGTRLTVL.

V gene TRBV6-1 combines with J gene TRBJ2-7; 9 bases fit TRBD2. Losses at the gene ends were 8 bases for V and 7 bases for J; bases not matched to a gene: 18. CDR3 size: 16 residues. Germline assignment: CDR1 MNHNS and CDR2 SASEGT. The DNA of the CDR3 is TGTGCCAGCCCCCCGTCTTGGTATAGCGGGAGTGTTGAGCAGTACTTC. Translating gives CASPPSWYSGSVEQYF.

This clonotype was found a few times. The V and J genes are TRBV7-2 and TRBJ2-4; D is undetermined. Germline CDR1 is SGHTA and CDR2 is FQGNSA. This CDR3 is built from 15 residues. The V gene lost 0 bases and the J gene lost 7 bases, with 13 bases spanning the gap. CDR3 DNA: TGTGCCAGCAGCTTAGCGGGCGAGGCGCGCAACATTCAGTACTTC. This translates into CASSLAGEARNIQYF.

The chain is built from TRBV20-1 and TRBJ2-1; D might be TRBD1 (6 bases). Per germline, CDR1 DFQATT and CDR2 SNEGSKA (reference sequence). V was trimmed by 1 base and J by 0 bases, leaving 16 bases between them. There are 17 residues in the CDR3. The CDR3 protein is CSARVQGLGSSYNEQFF. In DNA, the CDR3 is TGCAGTGCTAGAGTACAGGGTTTAGGGAGCTCCTACAATGAGCAGTTCTTC.

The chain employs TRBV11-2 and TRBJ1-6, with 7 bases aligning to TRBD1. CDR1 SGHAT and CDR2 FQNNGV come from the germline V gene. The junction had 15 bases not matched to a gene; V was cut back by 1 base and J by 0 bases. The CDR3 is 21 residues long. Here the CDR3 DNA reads TGTGCCAGCAGCTTAGTACCTTGGGACAGCCCCGGGAGCTCCTATAATTCACCCCTCCACTTT. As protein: CASSLVPWDSPGSSYNSPLHF.

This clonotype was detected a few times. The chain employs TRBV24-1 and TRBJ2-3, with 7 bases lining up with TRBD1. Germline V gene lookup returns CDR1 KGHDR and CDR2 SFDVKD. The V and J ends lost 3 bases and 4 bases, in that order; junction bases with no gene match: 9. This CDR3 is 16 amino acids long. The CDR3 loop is CATSDPRRDSADTQYF. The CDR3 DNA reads TGTGCCACCAGTGATCCCCGCCGGGACAGTGCAGATACGCAGTATTTT.

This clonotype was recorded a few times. Here the CDR3 reads CASSRDGGTYNEQFF. DNA for the CDR3: TGTGCCAGCAGTAGGGACGGAGGGACCTACAATGAGCAGTTCTTC. This chain connects TRBV2 to TRBJ2-1, with D maybe TRBD2 (6 bases). Deletions cut 5 bases from V and 2 bases from J, with 13 bases between. The CDR3 runs to 15 residues. The V gene's germline CDR1 is SNHLY and CDR2 FYNNEI.

The CDR3 sequence is CASSLNQGANEQYF. As DNA, the CDR3 is TGTGCCAGCAGCTTAAACCAGGGGGCGAACGAGCAGTACTTC. The rearrangement uses TRBV7-9 and TRBJ2-7; 8 bases map to TRBD1. Germline CDR1 SEHNR, CDR2 FQNEAQ (reference sequence). CDR3 size: 14 residues. The J segment lost 5 bases and the V segment lost 2 bases, leaving 5 bases of the junction unmatched.

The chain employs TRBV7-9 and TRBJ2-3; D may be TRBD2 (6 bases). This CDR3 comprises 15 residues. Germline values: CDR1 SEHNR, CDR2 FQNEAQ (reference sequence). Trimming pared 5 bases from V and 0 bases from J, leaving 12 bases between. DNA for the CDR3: TGTGCCAGCAGCAAGAGAAGCGGGAGCACAGATACGCAGTATTTT. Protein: CASSKRSGSTDTQYF.

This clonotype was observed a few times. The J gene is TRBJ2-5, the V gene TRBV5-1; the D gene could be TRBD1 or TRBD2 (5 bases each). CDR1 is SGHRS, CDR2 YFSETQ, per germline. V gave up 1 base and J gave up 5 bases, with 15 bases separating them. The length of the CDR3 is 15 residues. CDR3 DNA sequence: TGCGCCAGCAGCTTGCCGGTTGTAGGGGAGGAGACCCAGTACTTC. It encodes CASSLPVVGEETQYF.